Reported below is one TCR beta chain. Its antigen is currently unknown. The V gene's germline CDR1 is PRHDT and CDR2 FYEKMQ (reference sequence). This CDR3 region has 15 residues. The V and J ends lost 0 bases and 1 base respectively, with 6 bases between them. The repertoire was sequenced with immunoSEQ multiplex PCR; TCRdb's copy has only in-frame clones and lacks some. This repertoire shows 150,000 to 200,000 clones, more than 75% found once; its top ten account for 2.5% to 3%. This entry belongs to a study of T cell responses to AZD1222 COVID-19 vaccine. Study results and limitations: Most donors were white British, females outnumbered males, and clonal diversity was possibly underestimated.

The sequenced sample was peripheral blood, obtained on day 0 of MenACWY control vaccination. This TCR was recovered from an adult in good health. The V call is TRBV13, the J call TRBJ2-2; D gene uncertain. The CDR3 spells CASSLGSRNTGELFF. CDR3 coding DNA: TGTGCCAGCAGCTTAGGCAGCAGGAACACCGGGGAGCTGTTTTTT.